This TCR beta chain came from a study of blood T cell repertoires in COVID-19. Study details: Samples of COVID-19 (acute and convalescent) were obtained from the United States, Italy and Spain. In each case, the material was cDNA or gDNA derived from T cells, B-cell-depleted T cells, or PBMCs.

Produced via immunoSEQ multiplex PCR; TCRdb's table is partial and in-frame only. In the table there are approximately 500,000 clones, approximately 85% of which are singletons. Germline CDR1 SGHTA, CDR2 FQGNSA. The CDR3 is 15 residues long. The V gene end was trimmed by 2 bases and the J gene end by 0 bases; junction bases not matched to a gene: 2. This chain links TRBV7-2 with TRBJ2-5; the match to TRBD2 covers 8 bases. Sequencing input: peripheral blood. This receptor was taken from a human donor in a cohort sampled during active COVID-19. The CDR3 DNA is TGTGCCAGCAGCTTATTAGCGGGATACCAAGAGACCCAGTACTTC. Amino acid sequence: CASSLLAGYQETQYF.